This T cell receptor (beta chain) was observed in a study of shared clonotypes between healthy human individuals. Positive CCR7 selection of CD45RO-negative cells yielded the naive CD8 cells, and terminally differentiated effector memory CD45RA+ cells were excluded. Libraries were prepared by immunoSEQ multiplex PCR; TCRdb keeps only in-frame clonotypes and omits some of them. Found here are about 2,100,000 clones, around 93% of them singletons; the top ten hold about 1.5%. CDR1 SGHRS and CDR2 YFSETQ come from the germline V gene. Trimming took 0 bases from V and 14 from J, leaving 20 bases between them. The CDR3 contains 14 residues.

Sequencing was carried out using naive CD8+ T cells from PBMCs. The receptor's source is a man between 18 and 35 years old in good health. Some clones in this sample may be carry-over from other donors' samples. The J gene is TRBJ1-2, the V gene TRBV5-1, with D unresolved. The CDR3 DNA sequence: TGCGCCAGCAGCTTGGAGCAAGGGATCGTAGTGTGGACCTTC. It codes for CASSLEQGIVVWTF.